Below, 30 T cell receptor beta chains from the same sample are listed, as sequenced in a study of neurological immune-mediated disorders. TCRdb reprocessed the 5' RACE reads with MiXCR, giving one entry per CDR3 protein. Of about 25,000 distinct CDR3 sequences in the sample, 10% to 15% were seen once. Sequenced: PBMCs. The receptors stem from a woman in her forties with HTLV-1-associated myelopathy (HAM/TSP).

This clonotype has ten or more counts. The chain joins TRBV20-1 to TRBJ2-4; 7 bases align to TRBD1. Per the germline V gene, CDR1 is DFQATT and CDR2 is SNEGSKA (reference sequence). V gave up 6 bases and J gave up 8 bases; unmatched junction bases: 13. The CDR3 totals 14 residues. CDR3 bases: TGCAGTGCCGTAATTCCGGGACAGTCAGACATTCAGTACTTC. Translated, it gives CSAVIPGQSDIQYF.

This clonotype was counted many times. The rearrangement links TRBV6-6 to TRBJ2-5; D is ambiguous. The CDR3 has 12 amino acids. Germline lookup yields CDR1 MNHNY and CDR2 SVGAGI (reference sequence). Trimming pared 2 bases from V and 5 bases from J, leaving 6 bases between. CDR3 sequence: CASSYATETQYF. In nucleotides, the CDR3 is TGTGCCAGCAGTTACGCGACCGAGACCCAGTACTTC.

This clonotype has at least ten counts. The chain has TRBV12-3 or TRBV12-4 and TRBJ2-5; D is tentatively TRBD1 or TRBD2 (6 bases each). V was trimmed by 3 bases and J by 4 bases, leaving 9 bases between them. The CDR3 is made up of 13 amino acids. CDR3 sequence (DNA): TGTGCCAGCAGTTTTGGGGGGCCAGAGACCCAGTACTTC. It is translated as CASSFGGPETQYF.

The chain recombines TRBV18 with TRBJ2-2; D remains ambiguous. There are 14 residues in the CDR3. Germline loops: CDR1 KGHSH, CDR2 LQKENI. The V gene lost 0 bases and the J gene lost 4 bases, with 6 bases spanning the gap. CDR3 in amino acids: CASSPPRSTGELFF. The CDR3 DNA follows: TGTGCCAGCTCACCACCCCGGTCCACCGGGGAGCTGTTTTTT.

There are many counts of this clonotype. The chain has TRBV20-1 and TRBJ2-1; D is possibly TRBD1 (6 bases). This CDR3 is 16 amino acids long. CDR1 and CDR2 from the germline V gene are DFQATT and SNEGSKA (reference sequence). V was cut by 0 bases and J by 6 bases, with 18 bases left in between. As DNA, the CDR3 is TGCAGTGCTAGAGATAAGGGGACAAGGGTTATCAATGAGCAGTTCTTC. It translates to CSARDKGTRVINEQFF.

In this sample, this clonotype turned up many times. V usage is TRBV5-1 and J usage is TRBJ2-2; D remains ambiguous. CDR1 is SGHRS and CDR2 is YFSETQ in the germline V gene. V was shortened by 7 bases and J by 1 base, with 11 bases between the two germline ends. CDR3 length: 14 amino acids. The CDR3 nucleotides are TGCGCCAGCGGAAAGGACGGGAACACCGGGGAGCTGTTTTTT. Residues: CASGKDGNTGELFF. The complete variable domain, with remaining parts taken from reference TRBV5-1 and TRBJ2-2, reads KAGVTQTPRYLIKTRGQQVTLSCSPISGHRSVSWYQQTPGQGLQFLFEYFSETQRNKGNFPGRFSGRQFSNSRSEMNVSTLELGDSALYLCASGKDGNTGELFFGEGSRLTVL.

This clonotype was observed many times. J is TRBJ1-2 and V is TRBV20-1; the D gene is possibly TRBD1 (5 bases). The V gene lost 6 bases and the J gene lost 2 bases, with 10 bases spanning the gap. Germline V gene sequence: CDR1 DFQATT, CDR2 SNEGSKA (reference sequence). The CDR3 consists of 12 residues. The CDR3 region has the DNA TGCAGTGCCCCCGGGACGAACTATGGCTACACCTTC. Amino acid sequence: CSAPGTNYGYTF.

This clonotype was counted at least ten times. CDR3: CASSQDMGPADTQYF. The CDR3 coding sequence is TGCGCCAGCAGCCAAGATATGGGTCCCGCAGATACGCAGTATTTT. The V gene is TRBV4-1, the J gene TRBJ2-3; D is ambiguous. The ends were cut back, 0 bases at V and 4 bases at J, with 11 bases in the middle. Per germline, CDR1 MGHRA and CDR2 YSYEKL. This CDR3 is 15 amino acids long.

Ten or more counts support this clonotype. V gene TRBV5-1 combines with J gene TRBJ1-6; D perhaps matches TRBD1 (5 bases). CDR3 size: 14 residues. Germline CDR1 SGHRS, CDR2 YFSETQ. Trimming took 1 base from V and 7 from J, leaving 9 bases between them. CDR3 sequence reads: CASSLTEGNSPLHF. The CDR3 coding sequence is TGCGCCAGCAGCTTGACGGAGGGGAATTCACCCCTCCACTTT.

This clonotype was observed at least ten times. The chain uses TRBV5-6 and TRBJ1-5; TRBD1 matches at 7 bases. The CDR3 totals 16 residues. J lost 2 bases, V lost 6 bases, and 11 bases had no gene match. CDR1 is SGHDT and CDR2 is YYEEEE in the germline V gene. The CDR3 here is CASNLRGAAGNQPQHF. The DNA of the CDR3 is TGTGCCAGCAACCTCAGGGGGGCTGCGGGCAATCAGCCCCAGCATTTT. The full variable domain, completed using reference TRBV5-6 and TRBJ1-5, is DAGVTQSPTHLIKTRGQQVTLRCSPKSGHDTVSWYQQALGQGPQFIFQYYEEEERQRGNFPDRFSGHQFPNYSSELNVNALLLGDSALYLCASNLRGAAGNQPQHFGDGTRLSIL.

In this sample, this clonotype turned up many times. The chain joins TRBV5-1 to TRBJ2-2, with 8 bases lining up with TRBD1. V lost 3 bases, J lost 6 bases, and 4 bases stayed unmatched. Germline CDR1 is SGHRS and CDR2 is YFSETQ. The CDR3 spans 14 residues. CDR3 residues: CASSSTGDPGELFF. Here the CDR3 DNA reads TGCGCCAGCAGCTCGACAGGGGATCCCGGGGAGCTGTTTTTT.

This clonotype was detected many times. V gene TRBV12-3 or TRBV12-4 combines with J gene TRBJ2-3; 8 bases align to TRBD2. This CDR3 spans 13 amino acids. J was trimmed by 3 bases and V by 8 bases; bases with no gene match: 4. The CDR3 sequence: CASALAGTDTQYF. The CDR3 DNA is TGTGCCAGCGCTTTAGCGGGGACAGATACGCAGTATTTT.

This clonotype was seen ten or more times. The CDR3 region has the DNA TGCGCCAGCAGCCTACCCAGCGGGGGGGCTATTGCAGATACGCAGTATTTT. Amino acids: CASSLPSGGAIADTQYF. The chain couples TRBV5-1 to TRBJ2-3; TRBD2 matches 10 bases. V shed 4 bases and J 4 bases; nucleotides not matched to a gene: 12. The CDR3 totals 17 residues. Looked up from germline, CDR1 is SGHRS and CDR2 is YFSETQ.

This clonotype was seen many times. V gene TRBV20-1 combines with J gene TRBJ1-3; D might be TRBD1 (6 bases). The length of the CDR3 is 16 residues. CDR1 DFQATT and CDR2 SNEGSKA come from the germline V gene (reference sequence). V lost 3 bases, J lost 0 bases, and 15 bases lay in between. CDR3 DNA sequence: TGCAGTGCTAGTAAAGACAGGTCACGCTCTGGAAACACCATATATTTT. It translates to CSASKDRSRSGNTIYF.

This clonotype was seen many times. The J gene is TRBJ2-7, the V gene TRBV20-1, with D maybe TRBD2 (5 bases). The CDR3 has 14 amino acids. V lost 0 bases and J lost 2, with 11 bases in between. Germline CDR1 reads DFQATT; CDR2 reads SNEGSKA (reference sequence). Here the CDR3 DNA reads TGCAGTGCTAGAGATCCCAGCGGTCCCTACGAGCAGTACTTC. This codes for CSARDPSGPYEQYF.

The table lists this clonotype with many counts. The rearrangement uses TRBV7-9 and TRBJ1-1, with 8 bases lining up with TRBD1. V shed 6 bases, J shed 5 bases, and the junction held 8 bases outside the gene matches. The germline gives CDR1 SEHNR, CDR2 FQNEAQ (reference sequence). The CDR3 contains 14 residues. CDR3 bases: TGTGCCAGCAGTTATGGACAGGGAGGGACTGAAGCTTTCTTT. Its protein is CASSYGQGGTEAFF.

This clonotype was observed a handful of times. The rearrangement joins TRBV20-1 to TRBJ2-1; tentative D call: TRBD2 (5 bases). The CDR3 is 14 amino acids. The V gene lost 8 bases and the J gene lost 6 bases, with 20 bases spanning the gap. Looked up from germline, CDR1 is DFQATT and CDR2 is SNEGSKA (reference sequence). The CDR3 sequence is CSTHPGLGSNEQFF. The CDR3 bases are TGCAGTACCCACCCGGGCCTAGGGAGCAATGAGCAGTTCTTC.

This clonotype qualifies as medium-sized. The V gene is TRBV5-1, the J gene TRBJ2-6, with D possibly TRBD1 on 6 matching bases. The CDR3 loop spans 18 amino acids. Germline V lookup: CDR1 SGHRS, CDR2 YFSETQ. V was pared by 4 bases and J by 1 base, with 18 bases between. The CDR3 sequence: CASSLGHSAASGANVLTF. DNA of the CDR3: TGCGCCAGCAGCCTGGGACACTCGGCGGCATCTGGGGCCAACGTCCTGACTTTC.

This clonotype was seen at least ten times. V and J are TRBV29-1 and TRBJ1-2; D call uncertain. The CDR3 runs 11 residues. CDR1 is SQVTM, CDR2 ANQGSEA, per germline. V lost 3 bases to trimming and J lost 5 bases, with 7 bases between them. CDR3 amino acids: CSVDGVYGYTF. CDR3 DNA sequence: TGCAGCGTTGATGGGGTTTATGGCTACACCTTC.

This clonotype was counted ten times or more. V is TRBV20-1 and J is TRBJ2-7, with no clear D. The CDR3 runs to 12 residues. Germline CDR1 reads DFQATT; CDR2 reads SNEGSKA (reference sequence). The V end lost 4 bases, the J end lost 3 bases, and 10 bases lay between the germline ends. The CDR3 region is CSATKLNYEQYF. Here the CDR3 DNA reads TGCAGTGCTACTAAGCTGAACTACGAGCAGTACTTC.

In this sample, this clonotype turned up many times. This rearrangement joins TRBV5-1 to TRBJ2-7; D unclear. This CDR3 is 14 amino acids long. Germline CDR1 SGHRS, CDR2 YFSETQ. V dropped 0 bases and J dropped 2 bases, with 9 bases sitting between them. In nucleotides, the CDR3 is TGCGCCAGCAGCTTGGACGTCGGTACCTACGAGCAGTACTTC. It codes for CASSLDVGTYEQYF.

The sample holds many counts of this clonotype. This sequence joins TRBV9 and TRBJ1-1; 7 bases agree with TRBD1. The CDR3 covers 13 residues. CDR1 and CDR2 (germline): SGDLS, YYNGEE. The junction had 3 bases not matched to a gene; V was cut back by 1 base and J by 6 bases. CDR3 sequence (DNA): TGTGCCAGCAGCGTATCAGGGGGGGCTGAAGCTTTCTTT. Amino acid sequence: CASSVSGGAEAFF.

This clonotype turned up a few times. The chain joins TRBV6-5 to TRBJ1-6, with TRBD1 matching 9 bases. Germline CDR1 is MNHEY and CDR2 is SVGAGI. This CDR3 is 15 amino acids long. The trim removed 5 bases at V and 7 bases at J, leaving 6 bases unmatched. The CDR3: CASSLTGQGNSPLHF. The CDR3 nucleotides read TGTGCCAGCAGTCTTACGGGACAGGGCAATTCACCCCTCCACTTT.

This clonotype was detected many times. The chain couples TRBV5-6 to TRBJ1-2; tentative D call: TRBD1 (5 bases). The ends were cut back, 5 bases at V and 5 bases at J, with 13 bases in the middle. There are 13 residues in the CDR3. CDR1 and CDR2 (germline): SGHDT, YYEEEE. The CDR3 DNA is TGTGCCAGCAGTACCGGGACCGAGTATGGCTACACCTTC. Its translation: CASSTGTEYGYTF.

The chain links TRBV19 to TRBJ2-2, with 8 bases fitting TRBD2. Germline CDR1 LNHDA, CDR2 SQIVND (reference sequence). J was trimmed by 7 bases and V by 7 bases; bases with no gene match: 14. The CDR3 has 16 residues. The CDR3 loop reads CASTHEPGGAGGELFF. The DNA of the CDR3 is TGTGCCAGTACCCACGAGCCGGGGGGGGCCGGCGGGGAGCTGTTTTTT.

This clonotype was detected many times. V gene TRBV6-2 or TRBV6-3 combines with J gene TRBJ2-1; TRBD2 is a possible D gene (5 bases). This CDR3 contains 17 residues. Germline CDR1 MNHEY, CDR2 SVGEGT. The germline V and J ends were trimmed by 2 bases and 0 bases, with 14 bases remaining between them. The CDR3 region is CASSYGGLLASYNEQFF. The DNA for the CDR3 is TGTGCCAGCAGTTACGGAGGTCTATTAGCCTCCTACAATGAGCAGTTCTTC.

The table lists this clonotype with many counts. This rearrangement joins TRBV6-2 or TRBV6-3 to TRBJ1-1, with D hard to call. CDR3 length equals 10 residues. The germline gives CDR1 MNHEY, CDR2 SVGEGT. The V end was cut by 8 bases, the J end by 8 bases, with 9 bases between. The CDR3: CASARTEAFF. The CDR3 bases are TGTGCCAGCGCTAGGACCGAAGCTTTCTTT.

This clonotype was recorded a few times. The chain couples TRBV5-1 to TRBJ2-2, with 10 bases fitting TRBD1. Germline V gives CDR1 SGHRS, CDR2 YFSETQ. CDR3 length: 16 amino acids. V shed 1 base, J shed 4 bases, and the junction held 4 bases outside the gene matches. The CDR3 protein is CASSLRQGASTGELFF. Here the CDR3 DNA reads TGCGCCAGCAGCTTGAGACAGGGGGCCTCCACCGGGGAGCTGTTTTTT.

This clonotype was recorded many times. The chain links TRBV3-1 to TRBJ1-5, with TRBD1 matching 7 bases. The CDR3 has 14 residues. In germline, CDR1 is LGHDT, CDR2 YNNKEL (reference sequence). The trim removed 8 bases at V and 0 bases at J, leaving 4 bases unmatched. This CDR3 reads CASGDRDSNQPQHF. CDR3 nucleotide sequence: TGTGCCAGCGGCGACAGGGATAGCAATCAGCCCCAGCATTTT.

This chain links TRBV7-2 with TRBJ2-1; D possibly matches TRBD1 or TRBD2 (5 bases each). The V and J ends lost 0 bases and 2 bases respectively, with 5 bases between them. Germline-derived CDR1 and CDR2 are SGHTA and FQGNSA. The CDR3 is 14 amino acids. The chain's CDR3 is CASSLAGAYNEQFF. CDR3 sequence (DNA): TGTGCCAGCAGCTTAGCGGGGGCCTACAATGAGCAGTTCTTC.